This TCR beta chain was captured by sequencing in a study of breast tumors, draining lymph nodes, adjacent tissues. Points from the study as a whole: Tumor TCR diversity was below lymph nodes but above nontumor tissue.

The lymph nodes were axillary draining lymph nodes from breast cancer patients. TCRdb re-called the multiplex PCR reads with MiXCR, one entry per CDR3 protein. The table lists 200,000 to 300,000 distinct CDR3 sequences, around 30% of them singletons. This clonotype was seen repeatedly, ten times or more. Its cognate antigen is unknown. Germline-derived CDR1 and CDR2 are MNHNS and SASEGT. The germline V and J ends were trimmed by 7 bases and 1 base, with 16 bases remaining between them. This CDR3 comprises 16 residues. The rearrangement uses TRBV6-1 and TRBJ2-2; TRBD2 is a possible D gene (6 bases). Sequencing was performed on axillary lymph node tissue. The clonotype was recovered from a female donor with breast cancer. Some clones in this sample may be carry-over from other donors' samples. As DNA, the CDR3 is TGTGCCAGCACCACAATCGGAGGGGTGAACACCGGGGAGCTGTTTTTT. Its translation is CASTTIGGVNTGELFF.